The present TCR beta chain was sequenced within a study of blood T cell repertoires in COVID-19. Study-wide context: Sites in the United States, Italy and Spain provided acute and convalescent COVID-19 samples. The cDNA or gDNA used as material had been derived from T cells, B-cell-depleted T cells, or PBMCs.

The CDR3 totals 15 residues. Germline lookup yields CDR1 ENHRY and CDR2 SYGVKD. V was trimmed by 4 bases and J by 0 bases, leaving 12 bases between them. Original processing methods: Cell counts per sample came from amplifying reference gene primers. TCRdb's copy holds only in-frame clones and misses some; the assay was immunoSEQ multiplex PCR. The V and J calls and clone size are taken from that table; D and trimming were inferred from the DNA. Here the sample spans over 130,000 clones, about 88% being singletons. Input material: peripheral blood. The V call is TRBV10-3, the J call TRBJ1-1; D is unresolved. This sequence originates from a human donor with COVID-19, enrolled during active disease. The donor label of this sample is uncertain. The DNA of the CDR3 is TGTGCCATCAGTGGAGGATCGGGTATGAACACTGAAGCTTTCTTT. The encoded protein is CAISGGSGMNTEAFF.